This T cell receptor beta chain was captured in a study of Graves' ophthalmopathy and Graves' hyperthyroidism. Using RNA transcripts, the TCR beta CDR3 regions were amplified. First-round RT-PCR with HTBI primers preceded a second-round multiplex PCR. TCRdb recomputed calls from the multiplex PCR reads with MiXCR, one row per CDR3 protein. Among some 200,000 distinct CDR3 sequences listed, approximately 28% were seen once. This clonotype was detected many times. What it recognizes is unknown. The CDR3 consists of 18 residues. Per germline, CDR1 SGHRS and CDR2 YFSETQ. Unmatched junction bases numbered 14, after V lost 0 bases and J lost 8 bases. Where ophthalmopathy was present, donors had moderate-to-severe activity, CAS ≥3, NOSPECS ≥4 and duration under 3 months. In this cohort, patients with other autoimmune diseases, uncontrolled infections, pregnancy or lactation were excluded. The study, taken as a whole, reports: Forecasting of ophthalmopathy progression by the model achieved approximately 70% sensitivity and around 72% specificity. Blood samples also showed most expanded thyroid clonotypes exceeding 0.001 frequency.

The sequencing sample was made of peripheral blood. This receptor was identified in a man aged 45-65 years with Graves' ophthalmopathy. This sequence joins TRBV5-1 and TRBJ1-6, with 7 positions matching TRBD1. The CDR3 reads CASSLEGTVMLRDSPLHF. Here the CDR3 DNA reads TGCGCCAGCAGCTTGGAGGGGACAGTGATGCTTCGTGATTCACCCCTCCACTTT.